These T cell receptor beta chains were read from a single sample in a study of sequential checkpoint blockade in melanoma. The protocol was immunoSEQ multiplex PCR, while the TCRdb copy is restricted to in-frame clones and leaves out a portion. Among around 10,000 clones listed, around 24% were seen once. The starting material was tumor tissue (inferred from file names), obtained from a patient given nivolumab and ipilimumab in sequence. These TCRs come from a human donor with melanoma. Each CDR3 is given with its conserved first and last residue. D genes are given only for firm matches. Some rows have no size entry. The others give once, few or many, or a class for an expanded clone.

d_call: NA; clone_size: NA; v_call: TRBV15; j_call: TRBJ1-2; cdr3_nt: TGTGCCACCAGCAGCGGACTCTCGGGGTCCGGCTATGGCTACACCTTC; cdr3_aa: CATSSGLSGSGYGYTF
d_call: TRBD2; clone_size: few; v_call: TRBV11-3; j_call: TRBJ2-5; cdr3_nt: TGTGCCAGCACCGGACTAGCGGGGCGAGATGTTATGGAGACCCAGTACTTC; cdr3_aa: CASTGLAGRDVMETQYF
d_call: NA; clone_size: NA; v_call: TRBV10-2; j_call: TRBJ2-1; cdr3_nt: TGCGCCAGCAGAGATCAGGGATTCAATGAGCAGTTCTTC; cdr3_aa: CASRDQGFNEQFF
d_call: TRBD1; clone_size: few; v_call: TRBV10-2; j_call: TRBJ2-1; cdr3_nt: TGCGCCAGCAGAACAATTACAGGGGGCAATGAGCAGTTCTTC; cdr3_aa: CASRTITGGNEQFF
d_call: NA; clone_size: few; v_call: TRBV18; j_call: TRBJ1-1; cdr3_nt: TGTGCCAGCTCACCACGGGGGGACCACCCTCCTGAAGCTTTCTTT; cdr3_aa: CASSPRGDHPPEAFF
d_call: NA; clone_size: few; v_call: TRBV30; j_call: TRBJ1-2; cdr3_nt: TGTGCCTGGAAAAGGACGATCTATGGCTACACCTTC; cdr3_aa: CAWKRTIYGYTF
d_call: NA; clone_size: few; v_call: TRBV30; j_call: TRBJ1-5; cdr3_nt: TGTGCCTCAAAAGGCTTAGGGGATCAGCCCCAGCATTTT; cdr3_aa: CASKGLGDQPQHF
d_call: NA; clone_size: NA; v_call: TRBV29-1; j_call: TRBJ1-2; cdr3_nt: TGCAGCGTTGAGGACGGTCGGGGAGGCTACACCTTC; cdr3_aa: CSVEDGRGGYTF
d_call: TRBD1; clone_size: NA; v_call: TRBV9; j_call: TRBJ2-3; cdr3_nt: TGTGCCAGCAGCGAGTTGGTAGGACAGGGCACAGATACGCAGTATTTT; cdr3_aa: CASSELVGQGTDTQYF
d_call: TRBD2; clone_size: few; v_call: TRBV19; j_call: TRBJ2-7; cdr3_nt: TGTGCCAGTAGTATTTATCTAGCGGGAGGAGAGCAGTACTTC; cdr3_aa: CASSIYLAGGEQYF
d_call: NA; clone_size: few; v_call: TRBV6-8; j_call: TRBJ1-1; cdr3_nt: TGTGCCAGCAGTACCTTAGACAGGCGGCAATTAGGAGCTTTCTTT; cdr3_aa: CASSTLDRRQLGAFF
d_call: NA; clone_size: NA; v_call: TRBV7-5; j_call: TRBJ2-7; cdr3_nt: TGTGCCAGCAGCCGAGAACGGACAGGCCGCCTTTCCTACGAGCAGTACTTC; cdr3_aa: CASSRERTGRLSYEQYF
d_call: NA; clone_size: NA; v_call: TRBV18; j_call: TRBJ2-1; cdr3_nt: TGTGCCAGCTCACCGGTAGCTTCCTACAATGAGCAGTTCTTC; cdr3_aa: CASSPVASYNEQFF
d_call: TRBD2; clone_size: NA; v_call: TRBV6-8; j_call: TRBJ2-7; cdr3_nt: TGTGCCAGCAGAAGGACTAGCGGAAACTACGAGCAGTACTTC; cdr3_aa: CASRRTSGNYEQYF
d_call: NA; clone_size: NA; v_call: TRBV6-8; j_call: TRBJ1-1; cdr3_nt: TGTGCCAGCAGCACAGGTTATCGTAATGAAGCTTTCTTT; cdr3_aa: CASSTGYRNEAFF
d_call: NA; clone_size: NA; v_call: TRBV29-1; j_call: TRBJ1-1; cdr3_nt: TGCAGCGGTCGAGGGGGTCTGAACACTGAAGCTTTCTTT; cdr3_aa: CSGRGGLNTEAFF
d_call: NA; clone_size: NA; v_call: TRBV7-8; j_call: TRBJ1-3; cdr3_nt: TGTGCCAGCACTGTCGACAGGGGAAACACCATATATTTT; cdr3_aa: CASTVDRGNTIYF
d_call: TRBD1; clone_size: NA; v_call: TRBV10-2; j_call: TRBJ1-6; cdr3_nt: TGCGCCAGCAATCCCCTGGACAGGAATTCACCCCTCCACTTT; cdr3_aa: CASNPLDRNSPLHF
d_call: TRBD2; clone_size: NA; v_call: TRBV18; j_call: TRBJ2-1; cdr3_nt: TGTGCCAGCTCACCGGGACTAGCGGGGGGCGATGAGCAGTTCTTC; cdr3_aa: CASSPGLAGGDEQFF
d_call: NA; clone_size: NA; v_call: TRBV29-1; j_call: TRBJ2-3; cdr3_nt: TGCAGCGTTGGTAAGGGTTTGACAGATACGCAGTATTTT; cdr3_aa: CSVGKGLTDTQYF
d_call: NA; clone_size: NA; v_call: TRBV19; j_call: TRBJ2-7; cdr3_nt: TGTGCCAGTAGTACGCACAGGGACCGCGGAGGATACGAGCAGTACTTC; cdr3_aa: CASSTHRDRGGYEQYF
d_call: NA; clone_size: many; v_call: TRBV9; j_call: TRBJ1-1; cdr3_nt: TGTGCCAGCAGCGTAGGGAACGGTGTCACTGAAGCTTTCTTT; cdr3_aa: CASSVGNGVTEAFF
d_call: NA; clone_size: medium-sized; v_call: TRBV14; j_call: TRBJ2-5; cdr3_nt: TGTGCCAGCAGCCAAGATCGGGCTATCCAAGAGACCCAGTACTTC; cdr3_aa: CASSQDRAIQETQYF
d_call: TRBD2; clone_size: few; v_call: TRBV13; j_call: TRBJ2-7; cdr3_nt: TGTGCCAGCAGCTTAGGGCTAGCGGATTACGAGCAGTACTTC; cdr3_aa: CASSLGLADYEQYF
d_call: NA; clone_size: medium-sized; v_call: TRBV11-3; j_call: TRBJ1-1; cdr3_nt: TGTGCCAGCACGCAACCTACGACCGGGCGCACTGAAGCTTTCTTT; cdr3_aa: CASTQPTTGRTEAFF
d_call: TRBD2; clone_size: medium-sized; v_call: TRBV11-3; j_call: TRBJ2-7; cdr3_nt: TGTGCCAGCAGCTCACCACTAGCGGGAGGGGTCTACGAGCAGTACTTC; cdr3_aa: CASSSPLAGGVYEQYF
d_call: TRBD2; clone_size: NA; v_call: TRBV5-1; j_call: TRBJ2-3; cdr3_nt: TGCGCCAGCAGTAAGACTAGCGGAGTCGTGGGATATACGCAGTATTTT; cdr3_aa: CASSKTSGVVGYTQYF
d_call: TRBD2; clone_size: few; v_call: TRBV11-3; j_call: TRBJ2-1; cdr3_nt: TGTGCCAGCAGCCCTTCCGGACTAGCGGGCACCTACAATGAGCAGTTCTTC; cdr3_aa: CASSPSGLAGTYNEQFF
d_call: TRBD1; clone_size: few; v_call: TRBV6-8; j_call: TRBJ2-7; cdr3_nt: TGTGCCAGCAGCAAGACCGGGACAGTTTCCTACGAGCAGTACTTC; cdr3_aa: CASSKTGTVSYEQYF